Shown below are 20 T cell receptor beta chains from a single sample sequenced in a study of glioma-infiltrating T cells after dendritic cell vaccination. Sequencing used immunoSEQ multiplex PCR; TCRdb keeps in-frame clones, though not all of them. The sample lists tens of thousands of clones; about four fifths were seen once. Sequenced here: blood, sampled before dendritic cell vaccination. The receptors originated from a human donor with glioblastoma.

The chain joins TRBV30 to TRBJ2-7, with D uncertain. The CDR3 runs to 13 residues. The germline gives CDR1 GTSNPN, CDR2 SVGIG (reference sequence). V was pared by 3 bases and J by 1 base, with 10 bases between. The CDR3 nucleotides read TGTGCCTGGAGAAGCCCGGGTTCCTACGAGCAGTACTTC. It specifies CAWRSPGSYEQYF.

The rearrangement links TRBV5-1 to TRBJ1-3; D not certain. The V end lost 4 bases, the J end lost 0 bases, and 8 bases lay between the germline ends. This CDR3 is 14 amino acids long. Germline assignment: CDR1 SGHRS and CDR2 YFSETQ. This CDR3 is CASSEASSGNTIYF. CDR3 DNA: TGCGCCAGCAGCGAGGCGAGCTCTGGAAACACCATATATTTT.

The chain recombines TRBV21-1 with TRBJ1-5; TRBD1 reflects the table's D call only, with no check against the DNA. TRBV21-1 is tagged as a pseudogene. This CDR3 has 16 residues. CDR3 protein: CASSKVGTGVNQPQHF. The CDR3 nucleotides read TGTGCCAGCAGCAAAGTGGGGACAGGGGTCAATCAGCCCCAGCATTTT.

V and J are TRBV10-2 and TRBJ2-7; D gene uncertain. Germline V gene data show CDR1 as WSHSY and CDR2 as SAAADI. V lost 11 bases, J lost 5 bases, and 16 bases lay in between. CDR3 length equals 12 residues. The CDR3 nucleotides read TGCGCCGCCCGAAGTGATGGCCACGAGCAGTACTTC. This codes for CAARSDGHEQYF.

The V gene is TRBV6-1, the J gene TRBJ1-2; TRBD1 matches 11 bases. V was clipped by 3 bases and J by 7 bases; unmatched bases: 7. This CDR3 is built from 15 residues. CDR1 is MNHNS and CDR2 is SASEGT in the germline V gene. Here the CDR3 reads CASSDSGQGAGGYTF. DNA of the CDR3: TGTGCCAGCAGTGACTCCGGACAGGGGGCCGGTGGCTACACCTTC.

The chain has TRBV18 and TRBJ1-1; unclear D gene. With 3 bases removed from V and 1 base from J, the gap between germline ends came to 6 bases. This CDR3 comprises 13 residues. Germline-derived CDR1 and CDR2 are KGHSH and LQKENI. DNA of the CDR3: TGTGCCAGCTCACCCGAGCAGAACACTGAAGCTTTCTTT. This codes for CASSPEQNTEAFF.

For the CDR3, the DNA is TGCGCCAGCAGCCGGGGAGTGGATAGCAATCAGCCCCAGCATTTT. Protein product: CASSRGVDSNQPQHF. The chain recombines TRBV4-1 with TRBJ1-5; D gene uncertain. CDR3 length: 15 residues. Trimming shortened V by 4 bases and J by 0 bases, and 10 bases separated the two germline ends. The germline CDR1 and CDR2 sequences are MGHRA and YSYEKL.

The table lists this clone with a count of one. The rearrangement joins TRBV5-4 to TRBJ1-1, with unresolved D. CDR1 and CDR2 (germline): SGHNT, YYREEE (reference sequence). CDR3 length: 14 residues. Trimming shortened V by 4 bases and J by 0 bases, and 10 bases separated the two germline ends. The CDR3 here is CASSRGPMNTEAFF. The CDR3 DNA follows: TGTGCCAGCAGCCGAGGGCCGATGAACACTGAAGCTTTCTTT. Drawing the rest from reference TRBV5-4 and TRBJ1-1, the complete variable domain is ETGVTQSPTHLIKTRGQQVTLRCSSQSGHNTVSWYQQALGQGPQFIFQYYREEENGRGNFPPRFSGLQFPNYSSELNVNALELDDSALYLCASSRGPMNTEAFFGQGTRLTVV.

This clone was observed many times. J is TRBJ1-1 and V is TRBV6-5; tentative D call: TRBD1 (6 bases). V was clipped by 5 bases and J by 6 bases, with 16 bases between them. Looked up from germline, CDR1 is MNHEY and CDR2 is SVGAGI. This CDR3 spans 14 amino acids. The CDR3 sequence is CASSLLGGDAEAFF. CDR3 bases: TGTGCCAGCAGTCTTCTAGGGGGGGACGCTGAAGCTTTCTTT.

CDR3 residues: CASGLNRDSPLHF. The CDR3 region has the DNA TGTGCCAGCGGGTTAAACAGGGATTCACCCCTCCACTTT. The rearrangement uses TRBV7-3 and TRBJ1-6, with a weak D call TRBD1 (6 bases). Looked up from germline, CDR1 is SGHTA and CDR2 is FQGTGA. The length of the CDR3 is 13 residues. V was pared by 8 bases and J by 8 bases, with 13 bases between.

The V call is TRBV5-6, the J call TRBJ2-5, with 14 bases aligning to TRBD2. V was clipped by 4 bases and J by 2 bases; unmatched bases: 1. In germline, CDR1 is SGHDT, CDR2 YYEEEE. The CDR3 contains 15 residues. CDR3 coding DNA: TGTGCCAGCAGCAGGACTAGCGGGGGGCAAGAGACCCAGTACTTC. It yields the protein CASSRTSGGQETQYF.

This CDR3 is CASSLGLAGGPYNEQFF. DNA for the CDR3: TGTGCCAGCAGCTTAGGACTAGCGGGGGGGCCCTACAATGAGCAGTTCTTC. The V call is TRBV7-2, the J call TRBJ2-1; TRBD2 aligns across 14 bases. Germline assignment: CDR1 SGHTA and CDR2 FQGNSA. Trimming removed 1 base from V and 2 bases from J; junction bases left unmatched: 1. The CDR3 sequence is 17 residues long.

The rearrangement uses TRBV6-4 and TRBJ1-2; the D gene is possibly TRBD1 (5 bases). Germline CDR1 reads MRHNA; CDR2 reads SNTAGT. This CDR3 is 14 amino acids long. The V gene lost 0 bases and the J gene lost 8 bases, with 13 bases spanning the gap. The CDR3 is CASSDSSRGKGYTF. As DNA, the CDR3 is TGTGCCAGCAGTGACTCGAGTAGGGGAAAGGGCTACACCTTC.

This clone has a single count. This chain joins TRBV25-1 and TRBJ2-2; TRBD1 might be the D (6 bases). There are 15 residues in the CDR3. Looked up from germline, CDR1 is MGHDK and CDR2 is SYGVNS. V was cut by 0 bases and J by 1 base, with 6 bases left in between. The CDR3 DNA is TGTGCCAGCAGTGAATACAGGGGGAACACCGGGGAGCTGTTTTTT. Protein sequence: CASSEYRGNTGELFF.

The rearrangement uses TRBV4-3 and TRBJ2-2; D possibly corresponds to TRBD2 (5 bases). CDR3 length: 17 residues. CDR1 is LGHNA and CDR2 is YSLEER in the germline V gene. The V gene lost 0 bases and the J gene lost 3 bases, with 14 bases spanning the gap. Here the CDR3 DNA reads TGCGCCAGCAGCCAAGATCTTGGGAGCAGTCACACCGGGGAGCTGTTTTTT. Translating it yields CASSQDLGSSHTGELFF.

The V and J genes are TRBV29-1 and TRBJ2-1, with TRBD1 as a possible D gene (5 bases). This CDR3 spans 15 amino acids. CDR1 and CDR2 (germline): SQVTM, ANQGSEA. V was shortened by 6 bases and J by 6 bases, with 21 bases between the two germline ends. The CDR3 here is CSVLLTDKKSNEQFF. In DNA, the CDR3 is TGCAGCGTCCTCTTGACAGACAAAAAAAGCAATGAGCAGTTCTTC.

V gene TRBV5-5 combines with J gene TRBJ1-1, with D tentatively TRBD1 (5 bases). CDR1 SGHKS and CDR2 YYEKEE come from the germline V gene (reference sequence). Trimming took 4 bases from V and 2 from J, leaving 15 bases between them. CDR3 length: 15 amino acids. This CDR3 reads CASSLIPTENTEAFF. The CDR3, as DNA: TGTGCCAGCAGCCTGATTCCGACAGAAAACACTGAAGCTTTCTTT.

The chain combines TRBV6-6 with TRBJ1-1; D not certain. Trimming cost V 10 bases and J 9 bases, with 15 bases left between them. The CDR3 sequence is 11 residues long. Germline V gene data show CDR1 as MNHNY and CDR2 as SVGAGI (reference sequence). CDR3 sequence: CATETTTKAFF. CDR3 DNA: TGTGCCACCGAGACTACTACAAAAGCTTTCTTT.

This clone was observed a few times. The V gene is TRBV5-6, the J gene TRBJ2-7; maybe TRBD1 (6 bases). The ends were cut back, 0 bases at V and 2 bases at J, with 9 bases in the middle. CDR3 length equals 14 residues. The V gene's germline CDR1 is SGHDT and CDR2 YYEEEE. CDR3 bases: TGTGCCAGCAGCTTGGAGGGGGTCCCCTACGAGCAGTACTTC. Translation: CASSLEGVPYEQYF.

The chain has TRBV5-1 and TRBJ2-7; 10 bases are shared with TRBD1. Germline trimming cut 0 bases from V and 8 bases from J; bases unmatched to any gene: 5. The germline gives CDR1 SGHRS, CDR2 YFSETQ. This CDR3 is built from 14 residues. In DNA form, the CDR3 reads TGCGCCAGCAGCTTGGAGGGACAGGGGATGAAGCAGTACTTC. Translation: CASSLEGQGMKQYF.